This T cell receptor (beta chain) originates from a study of cytotoxic CD8 clonotypes in ibrutinib-treated CLL. In the study overall: Partial responses numbered roughly 24 and complete responses 2; after a median about 72 months, 14 stayed remitted and roughly twelve progressed.

Profiling relied on immunoSEQ multiplex PCR, and the TCRdb table lists in-frame clones only, not all of them. The sample has some 29,000 clones, approximately 62% seen once; the top ten hold 11% to 15%. Germline CDR1 MDHEN, CDR2 SYDVKM. The CDR3 totals 14 residues. V was shortened by 8 bases and J by 3 bases, with 14 bases between the two germline ends. Sample: PBMCs, taken before ibrutinib treatment. The sequence was obtained from a human donor with chronic lymphocytic leukemia. The chain links TRBV28 to TRBJ1-5, with D possibly TRBD1 on 5 matching bases. CDR3 bases: TGTGCCAGCGGGGGGGTGGGGTACAATCAGCCCCAGCATTTT. This codes for CASGGVGYNQPQHF.